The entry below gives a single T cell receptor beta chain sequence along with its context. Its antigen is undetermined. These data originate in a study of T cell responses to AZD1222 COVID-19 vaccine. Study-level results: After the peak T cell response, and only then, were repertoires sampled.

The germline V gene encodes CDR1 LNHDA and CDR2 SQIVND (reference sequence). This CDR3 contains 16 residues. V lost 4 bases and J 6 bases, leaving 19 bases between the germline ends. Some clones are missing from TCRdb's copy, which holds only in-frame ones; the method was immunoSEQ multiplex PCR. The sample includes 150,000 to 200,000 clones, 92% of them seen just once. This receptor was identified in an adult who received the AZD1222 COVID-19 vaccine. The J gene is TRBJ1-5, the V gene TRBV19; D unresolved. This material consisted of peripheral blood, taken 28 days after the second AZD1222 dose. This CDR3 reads CASSRGIREGRQPQHF. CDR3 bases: TGTGCCAGTAGTAGGGGAATCCGAGAAGGGCGTCAGCCCCAGCATTTT.